This T cell receptor (beta chain) was identified during a study of T cells in Graves' hyperthyroidism and ophthalmopathy. This clonotype has a count of ten or more. RNA transcripts yielded amplified TCR beta CDR3 regions. HTBI primers were used for first-round RT-PCR of the TCR CDR3. Via MiXCR, TCRdb re-called the multiplex PCR reads, giving one row per CDR3 protein. Of around 600,000 distinct CDR3 sequences in the sample, about 14% are singletons; the top ten hold roughly 6.9%. Per germline, CDR1 SGHTA and CDR2 FQGTGA. The ends lost 4 bases at V and 8 bases at J; junction bases unmatched: 6. There are 13 residues in the CDR3.

Sequenced sample: blood. The TCR sequence derives from a woman in her late teens or twenties with Graves' ophthalmopathy. The chain uses TRBV7-3 and TRBJ2-5, with 8 positions matching TRBD1. CDR3 residues: CASSSGQGLTQYF. CDR3 nucleotides: TGTGCCAGCAGCTCAGGACAGGGTCTAACCCAGTACTTC.